The following is a T cell receptor beta chain sequence with its context. The antigen remains unidentified. The sample is drawn from a study of cytomegalovirus exposure and HLA in healthy donors. Study outcomes and limitations: What TCR beta sequences reportedly achieved was accurate prediction of HLA-A and HLA-B alleles in most subjects. Most TCR sequences were uncommon, yet certain public TCRs appeared in many donors. Productive rates of about 90% or about 30% were seen for most TCR beta V segments in an earlier analysis.

CDR1 is MNHEY, CDR2 SVGAGI, per germline. The ends lost 2 bases at V and 6 bases at J; junction bases unmatched: 3. This CDR3 region has 13 residues. PCR primers comprised 60 Vbeta and 13 Jbeta primers. This table comes from immunoSEQ multiplex PCR, and its TCRdb copy is limited to in-frame clones, with some not included. The sample holds around 97,000 clones, roughly 10% seen once. The chain employs TRBV6-5 and TRBJ1-1, with 7 bases that match TRBD1. This receptor was taken from a man aged 45-65 years in good health and CMV-seropositive. Sequencing input: PBMCs. The CDR3 protein is CASSYVRGAEAFF. The CDR3 bases are TGTGCCAGCAGTTACGTCAGGGGGGCTGAAGCTTTCTTT.